These T cell receptor beta chains were read from a single sample in a study of T cell repertoires in cytomegalovirus infection. The antigens of these receptors remain unknown. TCRdb itself ran the reads through MiXCR, one entry per CDR3 protein. The repertoire holds about 890,000 distinct CDR3 sequences, with about 33% as singletons. Material: cultured CD8+ T cells from PBMCs, obtained from culture after CMV antigen stimulation. Source of these receptors: a human donor in good health (CMV status not recorded). Some clones in this sample may be carry-over from other donors' samples. The CDR3 runs from the conserved cysteine through the conserved F or W. Fields, in order: V gene, clone size, J gene, D gene, CDR3 protein, CDR3 DNA. The D gene is left open where the match is weak. Some rows mark clone size as missing; the rest say once, few, many or name a class of expanded clone.

V gene: TRBV9; clone size: .; J gene: TRBJ2-3; D gene: .; CDR3 protein: CASSLHWTDTDTQYF; CDR3 DNA: TGTGCCAGCAGTCTACATTGGACAGACACAGATACGCAGTATTTT
V gene: TRBV7-8; clone size: .; J gene: TRBJ1-2; D gene: .; CDR3 protein: CASSLSIGGATGYTF; CDR3 DNA: TGTGCCAGCAGTCTCTCGATAGGGGGGGCAACGGGCTACACCTTC
V gene: TRBV5-1; clone size: .; J gene: TRBJ2-5; D gene: .; CDR3 protein: CASSLGHRPKETQYF; CDR3 DNA: TGCGCCAGCAGCTTGGGGCACAGGCCGAAAGAGACCCAGTACTTC
V gene: TRBV6-2/TRBV6-3; clone size: .; J gene: TRBJ1-1; D gene: .; CDR3 protein: CATRSWGEGMNTEAFF; CDR3 DNA: TGTGCCACCCGCTCATGGGGCGAGGGAATGAACACTGAAGCTTTCTTT
V gene: TRBV27; clone size: .; J gene: TRBJ2-3; D gene: TRBD1; CDR3 protein: CASSSNPTGITQYF; CDR3 DNA: TGTGCCAGCAGTTCAAACCCGACAGGGATTACGCAGTATTTT
V gene: TRBV6-1; clone size: .; J gene: TRBJ1-5; D gene: .; CDR3 protein: CASSENPHQPQHF; CDR3 DNA: TGTGCCAGCAGTGAAAACCCCCATCAGCCCCAGCATTTT
V gene: TRBV6-5; clone size: .; J gene: TRBJ2-2; D gene: TRBD1; CDR3 protein: CASSYATGVVDTGELFF; CDR3 DNA: TGTGCCAGCAGTTACGCGACAGGGGTGGTGGACACCGGGGAGCTGTTTTTT
V gene: TRBV6-1; clone size: few; J gene: TRBJ2-3; D gene: TRBD2; CDR3 protein: CASTRLAGGPILPTDTQYF; CDR3 DNA: TGTGCCAGCACCCGACTAGCGGGGGGGCCCATCCTCCCCACAGATACGCAGTATTTT
V gene: TRBV13; clone size: .; J gene: TRBJ1-2; D gene: .; CDR3 protein: CASTDGLTRGYTF; CDR3 DNA: TGTGCCAGCACCGATGGACTTACACGTGGCTACACCTTC
V gene: TRBV6-1; clone size: few; J gene: TRBJ2-2; D gene: .; CDR3 protein: CASSRGGGISGELFF; CDR3 DNA: TGTGCCAGCAGTCGAGGGGGGGGGATCAGCGGGGAGCTGTTTTTT
V gene: TRBV6-6; clone size: .; J gene: TRBJ2-3; D gene: .; CDR3 protein: CASSYSGVDTQYF; CDR3 DNA: TGTGCCAGCAGTTACTCGGGAGTAGATACGCAGTATTTT